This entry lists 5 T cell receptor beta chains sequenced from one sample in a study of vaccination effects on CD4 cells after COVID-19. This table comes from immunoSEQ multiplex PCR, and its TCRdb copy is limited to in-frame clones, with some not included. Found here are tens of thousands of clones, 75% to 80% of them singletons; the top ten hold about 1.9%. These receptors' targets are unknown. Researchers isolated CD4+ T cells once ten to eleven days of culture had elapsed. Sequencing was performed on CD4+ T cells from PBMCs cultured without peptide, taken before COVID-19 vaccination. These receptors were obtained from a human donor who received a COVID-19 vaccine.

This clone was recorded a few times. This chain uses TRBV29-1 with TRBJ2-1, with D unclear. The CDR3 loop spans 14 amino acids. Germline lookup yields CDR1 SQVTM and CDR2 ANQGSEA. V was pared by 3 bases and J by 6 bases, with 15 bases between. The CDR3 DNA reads TGCAGCGTTGAGACTCACCCGATCCTCAATGAGCAGTTCTTC. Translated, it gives CSVETHPILNEQFF.

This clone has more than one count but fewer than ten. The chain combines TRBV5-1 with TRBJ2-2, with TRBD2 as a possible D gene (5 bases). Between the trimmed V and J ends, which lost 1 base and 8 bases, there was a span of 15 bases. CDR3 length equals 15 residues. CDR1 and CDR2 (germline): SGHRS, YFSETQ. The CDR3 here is CASSLPREMGGELFF. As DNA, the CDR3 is TGCGCCAGCAGCTTGCCCCGGGAAATGGGAGGGGAGCTGTTTTTT. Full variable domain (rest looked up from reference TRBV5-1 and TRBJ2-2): KAGVTQTPRYLIKTRGQQVTLSCSPISGHRSVSWYQQTPGQGLQFLFEYFSETQRNKGNFPGRFSGRQFSNSRSEMNVSTLELGDSALYLCASSLPREMGGELFFGEGSRLTVL.

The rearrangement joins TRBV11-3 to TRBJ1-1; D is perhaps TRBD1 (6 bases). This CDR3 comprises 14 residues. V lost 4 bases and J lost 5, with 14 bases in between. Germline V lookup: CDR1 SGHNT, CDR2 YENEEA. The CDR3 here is CASSSLDRGTEAFF. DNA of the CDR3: TGTGCCAGCAGCTCCCTGGACAGAGGAACTGAAGCTTTCTTT.

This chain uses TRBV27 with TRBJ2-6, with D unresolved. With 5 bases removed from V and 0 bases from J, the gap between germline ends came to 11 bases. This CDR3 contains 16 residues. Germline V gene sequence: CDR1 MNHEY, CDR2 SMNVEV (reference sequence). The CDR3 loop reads CASSAGRSSGANVLTF. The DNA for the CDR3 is TGTGCCAGCAGTGCCGGACGGAGCTCTGGGGCCAACGTCCTGACTTTC. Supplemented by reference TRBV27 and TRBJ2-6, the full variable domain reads EAQVTQNPRYLITVTGKKLTVTCSQNMNHEYMSWYRQDPGLGLRQIYYSMNVEVTDKGDVPEGYKVSRKEKRNFPLILESPSPNQTSLYFCASSAGRSSGANVLTFGAGSRLTVL.

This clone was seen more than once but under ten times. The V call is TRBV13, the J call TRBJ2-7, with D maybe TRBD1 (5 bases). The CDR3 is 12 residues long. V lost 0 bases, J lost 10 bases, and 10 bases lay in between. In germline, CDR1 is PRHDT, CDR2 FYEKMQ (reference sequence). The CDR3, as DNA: TGTGCCAGCAGCTTAGGGCTAGGGGTCCAGTACGTC. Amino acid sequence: CASSLGLGVQYV.